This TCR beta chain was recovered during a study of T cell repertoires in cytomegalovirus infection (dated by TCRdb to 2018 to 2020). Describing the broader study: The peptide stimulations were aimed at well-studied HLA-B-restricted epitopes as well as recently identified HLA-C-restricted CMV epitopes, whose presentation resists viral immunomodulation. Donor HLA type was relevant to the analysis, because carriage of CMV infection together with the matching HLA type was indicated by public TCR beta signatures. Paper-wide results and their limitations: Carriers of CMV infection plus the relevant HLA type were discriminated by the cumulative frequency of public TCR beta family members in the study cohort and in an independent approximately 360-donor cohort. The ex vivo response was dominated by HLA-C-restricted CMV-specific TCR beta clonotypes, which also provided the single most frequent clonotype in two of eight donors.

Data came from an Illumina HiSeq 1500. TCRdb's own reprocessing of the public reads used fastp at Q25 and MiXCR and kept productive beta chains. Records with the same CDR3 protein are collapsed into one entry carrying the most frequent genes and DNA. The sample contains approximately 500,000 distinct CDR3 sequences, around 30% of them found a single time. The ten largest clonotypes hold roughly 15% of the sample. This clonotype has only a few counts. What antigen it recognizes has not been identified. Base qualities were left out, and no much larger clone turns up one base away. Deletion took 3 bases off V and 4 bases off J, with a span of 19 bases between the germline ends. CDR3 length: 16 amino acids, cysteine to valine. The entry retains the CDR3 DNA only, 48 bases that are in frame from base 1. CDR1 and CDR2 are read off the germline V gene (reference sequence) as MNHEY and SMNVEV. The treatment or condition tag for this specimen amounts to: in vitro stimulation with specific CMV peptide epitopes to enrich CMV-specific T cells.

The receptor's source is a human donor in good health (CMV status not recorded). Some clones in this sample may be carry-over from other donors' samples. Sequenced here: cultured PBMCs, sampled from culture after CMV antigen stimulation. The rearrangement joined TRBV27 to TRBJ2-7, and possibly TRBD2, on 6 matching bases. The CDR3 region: CASSFSVEGSFYEQYV. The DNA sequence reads TGTGCCAGCAGTTTTTCGGTGGAGGGGAGTTTTTACGAGCAGTACGTC.